This is a list of T cell receptor beta chains from one sample in a study of blood T cell repertoires in COVID-19. Profiling relied on immunoSEQ multiplex PCR, and the TCRdb table lists in-frame clones only, not all of them. Of fewer than 350,000 clones in the sample, 70% to 90% are singletons; the top ten hold more than 7.5%. The sample was peripheral blood. These receptors all stem from a man younger than 35 with active or convalescent COVID-19. Both conserved end residues are part of each CDR3. D genes are given only for firm matches. Not every row has a clone size; where given, it reads once, few, many or a size class.

V	J	D	size	CDR3	DNA
TRBV10-3	TRBJ2-5	TRBD1	-	CAISESAGQGWETQYF	TGTGCCATCAGTGAGTCCGCGGGACAGGGTTGGGAGACCCAGTACTTC
TRBV9	TRBJ1-4	TRBD1	-	CASSAGQVGNEKLFF	TGTGCCAGCAGCGCCGGACAGGTGGGGAATGAAAAACTGTTTTTT
TRBV3-1/TRBV3-2	TRBJ2-1	TRBD1	-	CASSQPRQGYHNEQFF	TGTGCCAGCAGCCAACCACGACAGGGGTACCACAATGAGCAGTTCTTC
TRBV2	TRBJ2-2	TRBD2	-	CASSGPGGLTGELFF	TGTGCCAGCTCGGGACCGGGGGGACTCACCGGGGAGCTGTTTTTT
TRBV27	TRBJ1-5	TRBD1	-	CASSLRGPGGQPQHF	TGTGCCAGCAGTTTAAGGGGGCCAGGCGGTCAGCCCCAGCATTTT
TRBV20-1	TRBJ2-5	-	-	CSASGEETQYF	TGCAGTGCTAGCGGGGAAGAGACCCAGTACTTC
TRBV6-2/TRBV6-3	TRBJ1-1	TRBD1	few	CASSTTGGATEAFF	TGTGCCAGCAGTACCACAGGGGGCGCGACTGAAGCTTTCTTT
TRBV7-9	TRBJ2-7	TRBD2	-	CASSPPGKRGIFYEQYF	TGTGCCAGCAGCCCCCCTGGTAAGCGGGGGATCTTCTACGAGCAGTACTTC
TRBV9	TRBJ2-5	-	-	CASSPREDQETQYF	TGTGCCAGCAGCCCTCGAGAGGATCAAGAGACCCAGTACTTC
TRBV12-3/TRBV12-4	TRBJ1-2	-	-	CASSLRLRNGYTF	TGTGCCAGCAGTTTGAGACTGAGAAATGGCTACACCTTC
TRBV10-3	TRBJ1-5	-	-	CAIGQGSNQPQHF	TGTGCCATTGGCCAGGGTAGCAATCAGCCCCAGCATTTT
TRBV6-5	TRBJ1-6	TRBD1	-	CASSYVGGDSPLHF	TGTGCCAGCAGTTACGTAGGGGGCGATTCACCCCTCCACTTT
TRBV10-3	TRBJ1-1	TRBD1	once	CAIRETGGNTEAFF	TGTGCCATCAGGGAGACAGGGGGCAACACTGAAGCTTTCTTT
TRBV9	TRBJ1-4	-	-	CASSVDSNEKLFF	TGTGCCAGCAGCGTAGACAGTAATGAAAAACTGTTTTTT
TRBV5-6	TRBJ2-7	-	once	CASSLAGSVSYEQYF	TGTGCCAGCAGCTTGGCCGGCAGCGTTTCCTACGAGCAGTACTTC
TRBV12-3/TRBV12-4	TRBJ2-1	-	few	CASRLQGNEQFF	TGTGCCAGCAGGCTCCAGGGCAATGAGCAGTTCTTC
TRBV5-5	TRBJ2-2	-	-	CASSGGRTANTGELFF	TGTGCCAGCAGCGGAGGACGAACCGCGAACACCGGGGAGCTGTTTTTT
TRBV6-5	TRBJ2-7	-	-	CASSYGAGALYEQYF	TGTGCCAGCAGTTACGGCGCGGGGGCCCTATACGAGCAGTACTTC
TRBV2	TRBJ2-7	TRBD1	-	CASSVDRADYEQYF	TGTGCCAGCAGCGTCGACAGGGCAGACTACGAGCAGTACTTC
TRBV3-1/TRBV3-2	TRBJ2-5	TRBD1	-	CASSQERQGRVYF	TGTGCCAGCAGCCAAGAACGACAGGGTAGGGTGTACTTC
TRBV15	TRBJ2-3	TRBD2	-	CATSSGGVYTDTQYF	TGTGCCACCAGCAGCGGGGGGGTGTACACAGATACGCAGTATTTT
TRBV5-1	TRBJ2-7	TRBD1	-	CASSVGRTGIRYF	TGCGCCAGCAGCGTTGGCAGGACAGGGATTAGGTACTTC
TRBV6-2/TRBV6-3	TRBJ2-7	-	once	CASSHLAYEQYF	TGTGCCAGCAGTCACCTAGCCTACGAGCAGTACTTC
TRBV12-3/TRBV12-4	TRBJ1-6	-	-	CASSLKAGIPLHF	TGTGCCAGCAGTTTAAAGGCAGGAATACCCCTCCACTTT
TRBV4-1	TRBJ1-1	-	-	CASSTTGTEAFF	TGCGCCAGCAGCACCACAGGAACTGAAGCTTTCTTT
TRBV21-1	TRBJ1-1	-	-	CASSPRGQMNTEAFF	TGTGCCAGCAGCCCTAGAGGACAGATGAACACTGAAGCTTTCTTT
TRBV18	TRBJ2-5	TRBD1	-	CASSPGTGETQYF	TGTGCCAGCTCACCTGGGACAGGAGAGACCCAGTACTTC
TRBV24-1	TRBJ1-5	-	-	CATSGISNQPQHF	TGTGCCACCTCAGGGATTAGCAATCAGCCCCAGCATTTT
TRBV3-1/TRBV3-2	TRBJ2-3	-	-	CASSRRLGPNTDTQYF	TGTGCCAGCAGCCGCCGACTAGGCCCGAACACAGATACGCAGTATTTT
TRBV5-6	TRBJ1-5	TRBD1	-	CASSLGTGGNQPQHF	TGTGCCAGCAGCTTGGGGACAGGGGGGAATCAGCCCCAGCATTTT
TRBV2	TRBJ1-3	-	-	CASSESRAHDGNTIYF	TGTGCCAGCAGTGAATCAAGAGCCCACGATGGAAACACCATATATTTT
TRBV18	TRBJ1-4	-	once	CASSGRDGANEKLFF	TGTGCCAGCTCCGGGCGGGACGGCGCCAATGAAAAACTGTTTTTT
TRBV6-4	TRBJ2-3	TRBD2	-	CASSGTAGSSTDTQYF	TGTGCCAGCAGTGGAACAGCGGGGTCTAGCACAGATACGCAGTATTTT
TRBV6-2/TRBV6-3	TRBJ1-1	-	few	CASSYVQGLRGTEAFF	TGTGCCAGCAGTTACGTTCAGGGGCTAAGGGGGACTGAAGCTTTCTTT